This TCR beta chain stems from a study of EBV T-cell therapy then PD-1 blockade in nasopharyngeal carcinoma. Treatment noted: AdE1-LMPpoly-expanded autologous EBV-specific T-cell therapy followed by anti-PD-1 nivolumab. From germline, CDR1 is SGDLS and CDR2 YYNGEE. Trimming cost V 4 bases and J 7 bases, with 18 bases left between them. This CDR3 region has 16 residues. Sequencing was performed with immunoSEQ multiplex PCR; in TCRdb, only in-frame clones are kept and a portion is missing. Of about 19,000 clones listed, more than 70% are singletons. As for this clone: Its antigen remains unidentified.

This chain connects TRBV9 to TRBJ1-6; D is possibly TRBD1 (6 bases). The receptor's source is a middle-aged man with nasopharyngeal carcinoma. This specimen consisted of CD8+ T cells from blood, obtained at roughly day 35 from a patient whose treatment included autologous EBV-specific T cells and nivolumab. Here the CDR3 reads CASSSYGGQGNSPLHF. The CDR3 bases are TGTGCCAGCAGCTCCTATGGGGGGCAAGGAAATTCACCCCTCCACTTT. The full variable domain, its missing parts supplied by reference TRBV9 and TRBJ1-6, is DSGVTQTPKHLITATGQRVTLRCSPRSGDLSVYWYQQSLDQGLQFLIQYYNGEERAKGNILERFSAQQFPDLHSELNLSSLELGDSALYFCASSSYGGQGNSPLHFGNGTRLTVT.